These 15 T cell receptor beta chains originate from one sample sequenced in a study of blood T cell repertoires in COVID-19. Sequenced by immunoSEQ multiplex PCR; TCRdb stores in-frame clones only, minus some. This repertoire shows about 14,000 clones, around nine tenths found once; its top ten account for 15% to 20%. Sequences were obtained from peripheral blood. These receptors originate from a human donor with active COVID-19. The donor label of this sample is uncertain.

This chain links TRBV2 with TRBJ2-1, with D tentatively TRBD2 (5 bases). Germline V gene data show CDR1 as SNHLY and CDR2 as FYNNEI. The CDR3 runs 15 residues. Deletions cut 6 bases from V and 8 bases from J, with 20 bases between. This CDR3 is CASRQSGRSVDEQFF. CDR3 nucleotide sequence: TGTGCCAGCAGACAGAGCGGAAGGAGCGTCGATGAGCAGTTCTTC.

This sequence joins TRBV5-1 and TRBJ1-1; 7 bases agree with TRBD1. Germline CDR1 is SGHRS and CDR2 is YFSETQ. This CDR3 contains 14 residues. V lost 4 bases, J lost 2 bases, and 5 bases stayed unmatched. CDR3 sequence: CASSETGSNTEAFF. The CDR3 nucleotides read TGCGCCAGCAGCGAGACAGGGAGTAACACTGAAGCTTTCTTT.

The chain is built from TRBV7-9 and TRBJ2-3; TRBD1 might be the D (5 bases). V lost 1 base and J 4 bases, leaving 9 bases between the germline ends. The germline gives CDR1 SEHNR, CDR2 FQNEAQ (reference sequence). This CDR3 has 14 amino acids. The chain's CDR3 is CASSLVQGADTQYF. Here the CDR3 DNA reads TGTGCCAGCAGCTTAGTCCAGGGCGCAGATACGCAGTATTTT.

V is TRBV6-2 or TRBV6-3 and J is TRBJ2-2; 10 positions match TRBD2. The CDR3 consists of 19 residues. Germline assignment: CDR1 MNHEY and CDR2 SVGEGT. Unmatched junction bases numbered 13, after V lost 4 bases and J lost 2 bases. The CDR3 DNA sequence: TGTGCCAGCAGTTCACGAGCGGGACTAGCGAGCCCCAACACCGGGGAGCTGTTTTTT. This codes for CASSSRAGLASPNTGELFF.

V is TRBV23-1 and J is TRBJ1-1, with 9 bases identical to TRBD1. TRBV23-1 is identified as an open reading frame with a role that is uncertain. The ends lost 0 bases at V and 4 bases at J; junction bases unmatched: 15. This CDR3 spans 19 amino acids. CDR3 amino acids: CASSQSGLGDRAVSTEAFF. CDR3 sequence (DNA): TGCGCCAGCAGTCAATCGGGTCTTGGGGACAGGGCGGTAAGCACTGAAGCTTTCTTT.

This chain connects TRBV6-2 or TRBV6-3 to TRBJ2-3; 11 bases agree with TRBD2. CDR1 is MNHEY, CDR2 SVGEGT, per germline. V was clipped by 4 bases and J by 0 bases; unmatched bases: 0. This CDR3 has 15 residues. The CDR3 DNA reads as TGTGCCAGCAGTTGGACTAGCGGGAGCACAGATACGCAGTATTTT. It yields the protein CASSWTSGSTDTQYF.

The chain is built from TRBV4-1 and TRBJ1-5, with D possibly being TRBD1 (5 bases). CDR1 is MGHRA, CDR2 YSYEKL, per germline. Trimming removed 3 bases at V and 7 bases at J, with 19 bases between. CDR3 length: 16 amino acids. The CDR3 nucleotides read TGCGCCAGCAGCCAGCTACCAACTCAGGGATCCCAGCCCCAGCATTTT. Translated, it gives CASSQLPTQGSQPQHF.

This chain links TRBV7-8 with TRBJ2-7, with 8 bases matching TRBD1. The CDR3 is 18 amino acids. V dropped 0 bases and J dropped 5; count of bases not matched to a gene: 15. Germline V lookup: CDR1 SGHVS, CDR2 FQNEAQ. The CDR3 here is CASSLAFLLGQGVHEQYF. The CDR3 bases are TGTGCCAGCAGCTTAGCGTTTTTATTAGGACAGGGAGTCCACGAGCAGTACTTC.

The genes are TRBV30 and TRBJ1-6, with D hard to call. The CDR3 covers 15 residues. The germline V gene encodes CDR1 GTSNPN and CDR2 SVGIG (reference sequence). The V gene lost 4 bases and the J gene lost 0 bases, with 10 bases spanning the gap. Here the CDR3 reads CAWTVTNSYNSPLHF. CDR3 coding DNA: TGTGCCTGGACAGTCACGAACTCCTATAATTCACCCCTCCACTTT.

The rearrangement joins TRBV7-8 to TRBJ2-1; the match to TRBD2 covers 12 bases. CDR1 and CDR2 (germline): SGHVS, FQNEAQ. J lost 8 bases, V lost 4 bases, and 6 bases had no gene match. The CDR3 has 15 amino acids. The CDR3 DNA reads TGTGCCAGCAGCTCGGGGACTAGCGGGCTTTATGAGCAGTTCTTC. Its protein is CASSSGTSGLYEQFF.

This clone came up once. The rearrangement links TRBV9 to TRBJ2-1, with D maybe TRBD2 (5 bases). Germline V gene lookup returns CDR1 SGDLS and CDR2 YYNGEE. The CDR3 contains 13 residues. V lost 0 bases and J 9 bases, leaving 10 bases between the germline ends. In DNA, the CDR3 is TGTGCCAGCAGCGTAGCTAGCTTCGGTGAGCAGTTCTTC. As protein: CASSVASFGEQFF.

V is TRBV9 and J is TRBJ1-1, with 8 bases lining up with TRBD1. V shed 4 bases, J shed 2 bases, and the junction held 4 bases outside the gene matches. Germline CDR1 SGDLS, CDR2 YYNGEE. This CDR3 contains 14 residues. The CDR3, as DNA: TGTGCCAGCAGCAAGGGACAGGTAAACACTGAAGCTTTCTTT. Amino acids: CASSKGQVNTEAFF.

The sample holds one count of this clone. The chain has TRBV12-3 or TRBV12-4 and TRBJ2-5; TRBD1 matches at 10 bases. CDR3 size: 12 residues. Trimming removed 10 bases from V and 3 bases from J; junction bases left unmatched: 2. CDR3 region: CATGTGEETQYF. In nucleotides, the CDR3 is TGTGCCACCGGGACAGGGGAAGAGACCCAGTACTTC.

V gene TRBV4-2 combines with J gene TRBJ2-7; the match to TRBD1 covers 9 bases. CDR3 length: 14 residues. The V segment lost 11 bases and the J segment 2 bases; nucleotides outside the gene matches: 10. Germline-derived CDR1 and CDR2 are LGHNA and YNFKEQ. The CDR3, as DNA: TGTGCCTGCTCCCAAGGACAGGGGACCTACGAGCAGTACTTC. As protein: CACSQGQGTYEQYF.

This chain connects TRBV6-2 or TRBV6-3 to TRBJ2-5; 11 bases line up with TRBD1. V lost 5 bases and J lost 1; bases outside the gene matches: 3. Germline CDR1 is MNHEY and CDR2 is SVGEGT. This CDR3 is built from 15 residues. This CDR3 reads CASSKGTGGQETQYF. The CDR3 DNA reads TGTGCCAGCAGTAAGGGGACAGGGGGCCAAGAGACCCAGTACTTC.